This T cell receptor (beta chain) was recovered during a study of PD-1 blockade in classical Hodgkin lymphoma. The CDR3 extends over 14 amino acids. Germline V CDR1 and CDR2: SGHTA, FQGTGA. To note about this clone: Compared with germline, one end of the junction differs, possibly owing to a read error.

This table comes from immunoSEQ multiplex PCR, and its TCRdb copy is limited to in-frame clones, with some not included. Of tens of thousands of clones listed, 55% to 70% are singletons. Described time point: cycle 4 day 1 (C4D1), after six to seven weeks of nivolumab. Brentuximab vedotin exposure varied, and every patient relapsed after autologous stem cell transplantation. The chain uses TRBV7-3 and TRBJ1-6; D call uncertain. Sequencing used peripheral blood mononuclear cells (PBMCs), obtained before the fourth cycle of nivolumab. This receptor was taken from a human donor with classical Hodgkin lymphoma. CDR3 loop: CASSLTVIGSPLHF. DNA of the CDR3: TGTGCCAGCAGTTTAACGGTTATCGGGTCACCCCTCCACTTT.